This entry lists 11 T cell receptor beta chains sequenced from one sample in a study of long-term antiretroviral therapy in people with HIV. Survey level was the resolution at which the v3.0 immunoSEQ assay ran. Clones were sequenced by immunoSEQ multiplex PCR, and TCRdb holds only the in-frame ones, with some missing. The table lists about 21,000 clones, approximately 86% of them singletons. This specimen consisted of unsorted PBMCs, obtained 1.3 years after starting antiretroviral therapy. All receptors derive from a man aged 55 to 70 with HIV.

The chain recombines TRBV5-1 with TRBJ1-1; 10 nucleotides align to TRBD1. Germline CDR1 SGHRS, CDR2 YFSETQ. V lost 4 bases to trimming and J lost 8 bases; unmatched junction nucleotides: 17. This CDR3 is built from 17 residues. CDR3 amino acids: CASSRSTGGAFMREAFF. The CDR3 DNA is TGCGCCAGCAGCCGATCGACAGGGGGCGCTTTCATGCGCGAAGCTTTCTTT.

Remarks on this clone: A junction end diverges from the germline sequence, so it may reflect a read error. CDR3 sequence reads: CASSLAWAEGETQYF. CDR3 coding DNA: TGTGCTAGCAGCTTAGCGTGGGCGGAGGGAGAGACCCAGTACTTC. The chain couples TRBV7-7 to TRBJ2-5; maybe TRBD2 (6 bases). The germline V gene has CDR1 SSHAT and CDR2 FNYEAQ (reference sequence). CDR3 length: 15 amino acids.

The chain links TRBV10-3 to TRBJ2-5, with 7 bases fitting TRBD1. This CDR3 is built from 14 residues. Germline CDR1 reads ENHRY; CDR2 reads SYGVKD. V trimming: 2 bases; J trimming: 0 bases; junction bases outside the gene matches: 0. The CDR3 bases are TGTGCCATCAGTGAGGACAGGGACCAAGAGACCCAGTACTTC. This codes for CAISEDRDQETQYF.

The V call is TRBV5-1, the J call TRBJ2-1, with D uncertain. CDR3 size: 12 residues. The ends were cut back, 4 bases at V and 6 bases at J, with 8 bases in the middle. Germline V gene sequence: CDR1 SGHRS, CDR2 YFSETQ. The CDR3 region is CASSRQSNEQFF. CDR3 coding DNA: TGCGCCAGCAGCCGGCAGAGCAATGAGCAGTTCTTC. The full variable domain, rest sourced from reference TRBV5-1 and TRBJ2-1, is KAGVTQTPRYLIKTRGQQVTLSCSPISGHRSVSWYQQTPGQGLQFLFEYFSETQRNKGNFPGRFSGRQFSNSRSEMNVSTLELGDSALYLCASSRQSNEQFFGPGTRLTVL.

This chain's CDR3 is CASSYQVRGETQYF. The CDR3 nucleotides read TGTGCCAGCTCCTACCAAGTGAGAGGAGAGACCCAGTACTTC. The rearrangement uses TRBV18 and TRBJ2-5; D unresolved. Germline lookup yields CDR1 KGHSH and CDR2 LQKENI. The CDR3 runs 14 residues. The V gene lost 6 bases and the J gene lost 4 bases, with 15 bases spanning the gap.

The rearrangement links TRBV14 to TRBJ1-4; no clear D gene. CDR3 length: 13 residues. V lost 4 bases and J 3 bases, leaving 6 bases between the germline ends. The germline V gene encodes CDR1 SGHDN and CDR2 FVKESK. The CDR3 spells CASSRSANEKLFF. In DNA, the CDR3 is TGTGCCAGCAGCCGGTCGGCTAATGAAAAACTGTTTTTT.

The chain recombines TRBV5-1 with TRBJ2-3; D may be TRBD2 (6 bases). V lost 0 bases and J 4 bases, leaving 9 bases between the germline ends. Per the germline V gene, CDR1 is SGHRS and CDR2 is YFSETQ. The CDR3 loop spans 14 amino acids. The CDR3 DNA reads as TGCGCCAGCAGCTTGGGAGGGGAGGCAGATACGCAGTATTTT. It is translated as CASSLGGEADTQYF.

This clone was counted only a few times. This rearrangement joins TRBV29-1 to TRBJ2-1; TRBD1 might be the D (7 bases). CDR1 SQVTM and CDR2 ANQGSEA come from the germline V gene. V was trimmed by 7 bases and J by 5 bases, leaving 15 bases between them. This CDR3 is built from 13 residues. The CDR3 loop reads CSGRGQIHNEQFF. In DNA, the CDR3 is TGCAGCGGGAGGGGACAGATACACAATGAGCAGTTCTTC.

The gene calls are TRBV5-5 and TRBJ2-1, with a possible D match to TRBD2 (6 bases). V dropped 1 base and J dropped 11 bases, with 16 bases sitting between them. CDR3 size: 14 residues. Germline CDR1 is SGHKS and CDR2 is YYEKEE (reference sequence). This CDR3 reads CASSLYRDSNQQFF. The CDR3, as DNA: TGTGCCAGCAGCTTGTACCGGGACTCCAACCAGCAGTTCTTC.

The genes are TRBV5-1 and TRBJ1-3; 8 bases match TRBD1. This CDR3 spans 16 amino acids. Germline CDR1 and CDR2: SGHRS and YFSETQ. V dropped 2 bases and J dropped 0; count of bases not matched to a gene: 4. The CDR3 bases are TGCGCCAGCAGCTTCGGACAGGGCCACTCTGGAAACACCATATATTTT. Residues: CASSFGQGHSGNTIYF.

This chain links TRBV14 with TRBJ1-1; possible D gene TRBD1, 5 bases. The germline V gene encodes CDR1 SGHDN and CDR2 FVKESK. Trimming removed 8 bases at V and 4 bases at J, with 11 bases between. The CDR3 loop spans 12 amino acids. As DNA, the CDR3 is TGTGCCAGCGGCCCGGGGGGCACTGAAGCTTTCTTT. It specifies CASGPGGTEAFF.